This T cell receptor beta chain is from a study of shared clonotypes between healthy human individuals. Trimming at V came to 4 bases and at J to 2 bases, leaving 8 bases not matched to a gene. The CDR3 loop spans 15 amino acids. Germline lookup yields CDR1 SGHRS and CDR2 YFSETQ. The deep-level immunoSEQ assay was used. Every subset had its genomic DNA shared out evenly among several immunoSEQ plates. Some clones are missing from TCRdb's copy, which holds only in-frame ones; the method was immunoSEQ multiplex PCR. Of around 700,000 clones listed, over 65% are singletons. The sequence derives from a woman aged 25 to 45 in good health. Material: memory CD4+ T cells sorted from blood. Described subset: CD45RA-negative fraction. The J gene is TRBJ2-5, the V gene TRBV5-1; TRBD1 matches at 7 bases. This CDR3 reads CASSHEGALQETQYF. CDR3 DNA sequence: TGCGCCAGCAGCCACGAGGGGGCCTTACAAGAGACCCAGTACTTC.